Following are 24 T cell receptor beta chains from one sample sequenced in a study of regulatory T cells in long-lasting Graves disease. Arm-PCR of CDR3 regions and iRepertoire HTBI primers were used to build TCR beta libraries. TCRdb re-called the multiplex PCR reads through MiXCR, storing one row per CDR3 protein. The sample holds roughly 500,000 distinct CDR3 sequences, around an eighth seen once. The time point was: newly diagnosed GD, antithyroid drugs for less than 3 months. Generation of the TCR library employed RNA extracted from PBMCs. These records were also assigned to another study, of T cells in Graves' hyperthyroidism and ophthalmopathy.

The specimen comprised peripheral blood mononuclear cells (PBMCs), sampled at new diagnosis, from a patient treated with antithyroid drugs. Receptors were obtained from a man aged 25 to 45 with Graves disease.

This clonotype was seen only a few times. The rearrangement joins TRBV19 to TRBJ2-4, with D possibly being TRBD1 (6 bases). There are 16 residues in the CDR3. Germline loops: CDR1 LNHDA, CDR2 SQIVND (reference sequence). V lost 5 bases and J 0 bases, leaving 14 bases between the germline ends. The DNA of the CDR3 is TGTGCCAGTAGTGGATCCGGGACATTAGCCAAAAACATTCAGTACTTC. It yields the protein CASSGSGTLAKNIQYF.

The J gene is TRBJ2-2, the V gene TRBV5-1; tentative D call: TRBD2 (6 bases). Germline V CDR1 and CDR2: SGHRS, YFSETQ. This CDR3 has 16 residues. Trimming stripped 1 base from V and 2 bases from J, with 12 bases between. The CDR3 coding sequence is TGCGCCAGCAGCTTGTACGGGGGTTCCAACACCGGGGAGCTGTTTTTT. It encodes CASSLYGGSNTGELFF.

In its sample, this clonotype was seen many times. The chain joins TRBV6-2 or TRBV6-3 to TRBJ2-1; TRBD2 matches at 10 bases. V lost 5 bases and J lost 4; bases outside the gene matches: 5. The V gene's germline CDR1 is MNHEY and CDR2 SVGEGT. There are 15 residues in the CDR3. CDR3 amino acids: CASSTRTSGYNEQFF. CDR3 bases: TGTGCCAGCAGTACCCGGACTAGCGGATACAATGAGCAGTTCTTC.

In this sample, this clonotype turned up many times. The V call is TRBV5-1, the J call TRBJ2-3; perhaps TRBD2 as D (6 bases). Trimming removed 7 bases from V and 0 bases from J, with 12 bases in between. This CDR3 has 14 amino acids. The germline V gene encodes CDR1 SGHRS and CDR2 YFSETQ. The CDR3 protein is CASSKSGSTDTQYF. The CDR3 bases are TGCGCCAGCTCGAAAAGCGGGAGCACAGATACGCAGTATTTT.

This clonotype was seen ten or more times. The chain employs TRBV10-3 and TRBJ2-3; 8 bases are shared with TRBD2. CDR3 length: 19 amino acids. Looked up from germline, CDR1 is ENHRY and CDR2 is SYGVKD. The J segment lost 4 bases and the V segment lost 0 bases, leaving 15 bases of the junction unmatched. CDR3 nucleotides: TGTGCCATCAGTGAGTCAAAAACGGGAGGGCCGAGAGAGGCAGATACGCAGTATTTT. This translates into CAISESKTGGPREADTQYF.

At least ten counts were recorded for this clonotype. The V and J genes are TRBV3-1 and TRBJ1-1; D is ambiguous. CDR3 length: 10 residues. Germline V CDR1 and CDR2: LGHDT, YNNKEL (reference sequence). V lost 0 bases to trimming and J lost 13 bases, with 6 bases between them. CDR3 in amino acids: CASSQEEVFF. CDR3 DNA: TGTGCCAGCAGCCAAGAGGAGGTTTTCTTT.

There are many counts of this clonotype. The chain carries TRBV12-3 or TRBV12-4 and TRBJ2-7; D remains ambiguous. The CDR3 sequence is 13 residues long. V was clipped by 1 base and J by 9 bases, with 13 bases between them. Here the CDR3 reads CASSLVSADGQYF. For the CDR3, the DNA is TGTGCCAGCAGTTTAGTCAGTGCCGACGGGCAGTACTTC.

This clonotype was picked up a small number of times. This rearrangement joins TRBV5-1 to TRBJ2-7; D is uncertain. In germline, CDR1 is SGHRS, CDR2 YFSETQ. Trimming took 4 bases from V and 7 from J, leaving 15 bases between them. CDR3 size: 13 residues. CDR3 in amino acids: CASSPEWGREQYF. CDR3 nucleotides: TGCGCCAGCAGCCCTGAGTGGGGTAGGGAGCAGTACTTC.

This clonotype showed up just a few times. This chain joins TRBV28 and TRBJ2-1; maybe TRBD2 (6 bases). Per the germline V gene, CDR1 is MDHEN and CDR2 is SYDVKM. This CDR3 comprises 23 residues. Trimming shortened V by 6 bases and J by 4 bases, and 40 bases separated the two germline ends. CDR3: CASSMIFPNLRTSGENRYNEQFF. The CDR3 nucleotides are TGTGCCAGCAGCATGATCTTTCCGAACCTCCGGACGTCGGGAGAAAACAGGTACAATGAGCAGTTCTTC.

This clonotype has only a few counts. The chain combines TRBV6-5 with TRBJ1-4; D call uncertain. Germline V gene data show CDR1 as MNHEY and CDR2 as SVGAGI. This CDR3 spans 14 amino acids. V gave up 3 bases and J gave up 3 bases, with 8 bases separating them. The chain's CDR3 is CASSYRTANEKLFF. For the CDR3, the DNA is TGTGCCAGCAGTTATAGGACGGCTAATGAAAAACTGTTTTTT.

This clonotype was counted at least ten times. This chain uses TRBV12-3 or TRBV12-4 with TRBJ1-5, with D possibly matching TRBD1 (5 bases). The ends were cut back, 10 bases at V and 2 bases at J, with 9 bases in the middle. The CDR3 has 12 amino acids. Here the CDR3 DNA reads TGTGCCACTCAGGGTGGCAATCAGCCCCAGCATTTT. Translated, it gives CATQGGNQPQHF.

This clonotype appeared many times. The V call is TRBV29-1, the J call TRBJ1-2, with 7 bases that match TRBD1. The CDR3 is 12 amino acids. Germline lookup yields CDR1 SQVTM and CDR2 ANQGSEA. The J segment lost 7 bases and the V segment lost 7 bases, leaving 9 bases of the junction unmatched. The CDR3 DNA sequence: TGCAGCGACGAGACAGGGACCGGTGGCTACACCTTC. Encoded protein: CSDETGTGGYTF.

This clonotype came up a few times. CDR3 nucleotide sequence: TGTGCCACCAGTGATTCCAGACCCAATCAGCCCCAGCATTTT. Its translation: CATSDSRPNQPQHF. The chain employs TRBV24-1 and TRBJ1-5; D is ambiguous. Germline values: CDR1 KGHDR, CDR2 SFDVKD. Between the trimmed V and J ends, which lost 2 bases and 3 bases, there was a span of 7 bases. This CDR3 comprises 14 residues.

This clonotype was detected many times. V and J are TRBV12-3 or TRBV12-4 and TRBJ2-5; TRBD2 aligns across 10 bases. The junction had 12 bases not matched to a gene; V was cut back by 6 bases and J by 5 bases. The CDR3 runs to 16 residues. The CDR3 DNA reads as TGTGCCAGCAGCTTAACAAGCGGGAGGGCCGGTGAGACCCAGTACTTC. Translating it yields CASSLTSGRAGETQYF.

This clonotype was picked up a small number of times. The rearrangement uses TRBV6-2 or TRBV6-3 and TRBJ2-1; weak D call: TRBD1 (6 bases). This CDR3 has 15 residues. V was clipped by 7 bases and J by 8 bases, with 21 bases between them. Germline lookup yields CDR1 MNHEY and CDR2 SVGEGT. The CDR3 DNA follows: TGTGCCAGCAATCCATTGGGGACAATTGGGGATGAGCAGTTCTTC. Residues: CASNPLGTIGDEQFF.

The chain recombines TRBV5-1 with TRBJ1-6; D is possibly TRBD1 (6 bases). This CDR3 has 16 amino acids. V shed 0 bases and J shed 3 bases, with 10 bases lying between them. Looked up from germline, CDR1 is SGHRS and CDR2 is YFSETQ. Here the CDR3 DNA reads TGCGCCAGCAGCTTGGCCCAGGACAGCTATAATTCACCCCTCCACTTT. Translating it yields CASSLAQDSYNSPLHF.

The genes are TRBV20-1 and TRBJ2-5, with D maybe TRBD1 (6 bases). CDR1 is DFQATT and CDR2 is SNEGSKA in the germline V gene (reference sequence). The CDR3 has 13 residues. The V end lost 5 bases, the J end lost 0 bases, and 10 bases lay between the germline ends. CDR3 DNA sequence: TGCAGTGCTCCGGACAGTCACCAAGAGACCCAGTACTTC. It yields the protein CSAPDSHQETQYF.

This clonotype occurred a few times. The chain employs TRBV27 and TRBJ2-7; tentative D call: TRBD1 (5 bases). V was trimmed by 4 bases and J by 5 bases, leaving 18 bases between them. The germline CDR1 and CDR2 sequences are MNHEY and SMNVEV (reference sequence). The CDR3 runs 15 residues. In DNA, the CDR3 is TGTGCCAGCAGTTCCGAGGTAGGGGTAGGGGACGAGCAGTACTTC. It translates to CASSSEVGVGDEQYF.

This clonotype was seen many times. CDR3 residues: CASSFLPGLAGDYEQYF. The CDR3 DNA sequence: TGCGCCAGCAGCTTCTTACCGGGACTAGCGGGGGACTACGAGCAGTACTTC. The chain joins TRBV5-1 to TRBJ2-7; 14 nucleotides agree with TRBD2. Unmatched junction bases numbered 7, after V lost 2 bases and J lost 3 bases. Looked up from germline, CDR1 is SGHRS and CDR2 is YFSETQ. This CDR3 has 17 amino acids.

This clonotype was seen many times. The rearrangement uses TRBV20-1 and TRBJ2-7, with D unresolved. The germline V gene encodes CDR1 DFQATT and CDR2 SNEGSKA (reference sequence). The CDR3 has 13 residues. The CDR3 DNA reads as TGCACCGCTAGGCCAGGATACTCCTACGAGCAGTACTTC. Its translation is CTARPGYSYEQYF.

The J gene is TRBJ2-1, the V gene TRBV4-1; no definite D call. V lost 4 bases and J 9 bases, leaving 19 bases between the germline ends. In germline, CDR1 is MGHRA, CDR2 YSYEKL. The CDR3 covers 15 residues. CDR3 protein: CASSPSPPRGSEQFF. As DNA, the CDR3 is TGCGCCAGCAGCCCAAGCCCTCCCCGCGGCAGTGAGCAGTTCTTC.

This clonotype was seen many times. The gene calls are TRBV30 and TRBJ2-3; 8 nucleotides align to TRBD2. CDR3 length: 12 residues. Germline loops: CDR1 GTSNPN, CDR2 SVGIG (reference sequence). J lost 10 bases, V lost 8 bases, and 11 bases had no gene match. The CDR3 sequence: CAQSGSKLSQYF. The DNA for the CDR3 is TGTGCCCAGAGCGGGAGTAAGCTTTCGCAGTATTTT.

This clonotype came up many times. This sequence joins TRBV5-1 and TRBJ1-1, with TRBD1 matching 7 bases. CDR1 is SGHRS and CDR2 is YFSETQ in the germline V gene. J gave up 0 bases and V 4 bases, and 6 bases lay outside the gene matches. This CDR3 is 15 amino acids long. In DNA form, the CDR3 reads TGCGCCAGCAGCATAGGGACAGACTTGAACACTGAAGCTTTCTTT. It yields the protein CASSIGTDLNTEAFF. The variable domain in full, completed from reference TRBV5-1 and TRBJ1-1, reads KAGVTQTPRYLIKTRGQQVTLSCSPISGHRSVSWYQQTPGQGLQFLFEYFSETQRNKGNFPGRFSGRQFSNSRSEMNVSTLELGDSALYLCASSIGTDLNTEAFFGQGTRLTVV.

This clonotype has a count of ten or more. The DNA for the CDR3 is TGTGCCAGCCACACAGGGGCCTCTTTCACAGATACGCAGTATTTT. Translation: CASHTGASFTDTQYF. The chain joins TRBV28 to TRBJ2-3; 7 bases line up with TRBD1. J gave up 2 bases and V 8 bases, and 10 bases lay outside the gene matches. Germline loops: CDR1 MDHEN, CDR2 SYDVKM. The CDR3 is 15 residues long.